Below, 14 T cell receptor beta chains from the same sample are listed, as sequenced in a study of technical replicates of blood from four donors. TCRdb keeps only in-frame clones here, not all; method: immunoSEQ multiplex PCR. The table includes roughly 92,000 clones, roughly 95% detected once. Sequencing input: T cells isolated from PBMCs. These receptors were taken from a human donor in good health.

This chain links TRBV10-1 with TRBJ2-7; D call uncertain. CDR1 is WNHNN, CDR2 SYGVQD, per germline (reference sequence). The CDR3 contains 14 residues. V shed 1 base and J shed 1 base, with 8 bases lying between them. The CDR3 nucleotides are TGCGCCAGCAGTGAGTTCCCTAGTTCCTACGAGCAGTACTTC. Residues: CASSEFPSSYEQYF.

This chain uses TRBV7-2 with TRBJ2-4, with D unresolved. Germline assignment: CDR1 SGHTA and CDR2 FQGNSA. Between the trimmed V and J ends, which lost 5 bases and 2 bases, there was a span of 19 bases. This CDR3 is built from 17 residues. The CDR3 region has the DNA TGTGCCAGCAGCGCCTCACTACTTCCCCTAACCAAAAACATTCAGTACTTC. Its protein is CASSASLLPLTKNIQYF. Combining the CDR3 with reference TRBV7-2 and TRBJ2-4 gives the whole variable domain GAGVSQSPSNKVTEKGKDVELRCDPISGHTALYWYRQSLGQGLEFLIYFQGNSAPDKSGLPSDRFSAERTGGSVSTLTIQRTQQEDSAVYLCASSASLLPLTKNIQYFGAGTRLSVL.

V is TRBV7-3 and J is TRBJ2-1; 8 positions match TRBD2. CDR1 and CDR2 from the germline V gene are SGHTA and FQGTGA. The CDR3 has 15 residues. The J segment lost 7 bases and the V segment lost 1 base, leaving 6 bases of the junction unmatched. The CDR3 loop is CASSLRREEWNEQFF. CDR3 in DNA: TGTGCCAGCAGCTTAAGGCGGGAGGAATGGAATGAGCAGTTCTTC.

The CDR3: CASSSGQVYGYTF. The CDR3 DNA reads as TGTGCCAGCAGCTCAGGACAGGTCTATGGCTACACCTTC. The V call is TRBV28, the J call TRBJ1-2, with 7 bases aligning to TRBD1. V was clipped by 6 bases and J by 4 bases; unmatched bases: 5. The CDR3 loop spans 13 amino acids. Germline V gives CDR1 MDHEN, CDR2 SYDVKM.

CDR3 coding DNA: TGTGCCAGCAGTGAAGGGTGGCAGAACTATGGCTACACCTTC. Translating it yields CASSEGWQNYGYTF. This chain connects TRBV6-1 to TRBJ1-2, with D hard to call. The CDR3 extends over 14 amino acids. V dropped 1 base and J dropped 2 bases, with 8 bases sitting between them. Germline assignment: CDR1 MNHNS and CDR2 SASEGT.

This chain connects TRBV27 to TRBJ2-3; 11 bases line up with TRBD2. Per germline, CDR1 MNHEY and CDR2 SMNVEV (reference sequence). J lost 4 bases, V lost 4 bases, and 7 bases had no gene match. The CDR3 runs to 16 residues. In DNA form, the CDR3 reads TGTGCCAGCAGTTCCTTCGAACTAGCGGGGGCAGATACGCAGTATTTT. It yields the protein CASSSFELAGADTQYF.

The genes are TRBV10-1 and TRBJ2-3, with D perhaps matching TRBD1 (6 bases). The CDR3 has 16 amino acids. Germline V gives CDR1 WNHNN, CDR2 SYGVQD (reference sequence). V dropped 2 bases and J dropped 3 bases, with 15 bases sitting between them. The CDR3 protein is CASSERVRGETDTQYF. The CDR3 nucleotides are TGCGCCAGCAGTGAGAGGGTCAGGGGCGAGACAGATACGCAGTATTTT.

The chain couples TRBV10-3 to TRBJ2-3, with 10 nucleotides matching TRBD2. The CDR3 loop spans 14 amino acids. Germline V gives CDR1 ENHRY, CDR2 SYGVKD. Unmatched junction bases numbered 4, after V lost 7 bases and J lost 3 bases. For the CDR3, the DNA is TGTGCCATCAAGGCTAGCGGGAGTACAGATACGCAGTATTTT. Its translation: CAIKASGSTDTQYF.

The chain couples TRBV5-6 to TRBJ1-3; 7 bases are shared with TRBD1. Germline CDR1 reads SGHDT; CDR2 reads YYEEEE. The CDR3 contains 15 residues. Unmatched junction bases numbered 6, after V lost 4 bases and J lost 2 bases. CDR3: CASSGTTGPGNTIYF. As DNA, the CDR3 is TGTGCCAGCAGCGGGACGACAGGGCCTGGAAACACCATATATTTT.

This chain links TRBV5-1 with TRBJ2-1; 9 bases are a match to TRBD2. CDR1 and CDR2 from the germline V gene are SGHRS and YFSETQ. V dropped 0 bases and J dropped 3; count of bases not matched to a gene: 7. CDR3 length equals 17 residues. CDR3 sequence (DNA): TGCGCCAGCAGCTTGGCGGGGAGCGGGAGGATCTACAATGAGCAGTTCTTC. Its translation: CASSLAGSGRIYNEQFF.

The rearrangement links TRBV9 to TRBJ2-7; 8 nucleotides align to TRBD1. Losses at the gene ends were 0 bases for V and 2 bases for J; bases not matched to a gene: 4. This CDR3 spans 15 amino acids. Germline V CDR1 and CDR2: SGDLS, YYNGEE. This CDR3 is CASSVATGGTYEQYF. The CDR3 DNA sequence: TGTGCCAGCAGCGTAGCTACAGGGGGGACCTACGAGCAGTACTTC.

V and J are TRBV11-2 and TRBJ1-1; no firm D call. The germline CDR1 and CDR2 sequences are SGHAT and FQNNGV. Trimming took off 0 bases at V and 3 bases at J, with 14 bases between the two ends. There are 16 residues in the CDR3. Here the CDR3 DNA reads TGTGCCAGCAGCTTAGATGGAGGGATCAGGTACACTGAAGCTTTCTTT. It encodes CASSLDGGIRYTEAFF.

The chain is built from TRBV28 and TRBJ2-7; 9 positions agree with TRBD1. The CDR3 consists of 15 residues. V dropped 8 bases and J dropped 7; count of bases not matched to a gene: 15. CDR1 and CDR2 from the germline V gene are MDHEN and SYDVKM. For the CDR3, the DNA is TGTGCCAGCGGTTCGCCCGGGACAGGGTGGAGGGAGCAGTACTTC. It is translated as CASGSPGTGWREQYF. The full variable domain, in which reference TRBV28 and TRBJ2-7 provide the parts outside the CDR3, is DVKVTQSSRYLVKRTGEKVFLECVQDMDHENMFWYRQDPGLGLRLIYFSYDVKMKEKGDIPEGYSVSREKKERFSLILESASTNQTSMYLCASGSPGTGWREQYFGPGTRLTVT.

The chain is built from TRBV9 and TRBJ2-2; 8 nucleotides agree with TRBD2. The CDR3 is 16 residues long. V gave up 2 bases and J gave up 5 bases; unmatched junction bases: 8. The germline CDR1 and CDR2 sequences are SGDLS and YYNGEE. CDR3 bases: TGTGCCAGCAGCGTCGGAGGGGTAGCGGGGACCGGGGAGCTGTTTTTT. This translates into CASSVGGVAGTGELFF.